This entry features one T cell receptor beta chain sequence. Its target is not known. Repertoires were generated with immunoSEQ multiplex PCR, while TCRdb's copy carries only in-frame clones and drops some. The data contain approximately 160,000 clones, roughly 94% of them singletons. The data derive from a study of OX40 agonist ivuxolimab in advanced cancers. In the study overall: Among those treated, three patients had partial responses, one with hepatocellular carcinoma and two with cutaneous melanoma.

This CDR3 region has 15 residues. Looked up from germline, CDR1 is MNHEY and CDR2 is SVGAGI. Unmatched junction bases numbered 7, after V lost 7 bases and J lost 0 bases. Study findings and constraints: Dose levels from 0.1 to 3.0 mg/kg saw CD4+ and CD8+ blood T cells expand clonally by week 6. Undetermined was the antigen specificity of the expanded peripheral T cells.

The rearrangement uses TRBV6-5 and TRBJ2-3; 7 bases fit TRBD2. Source: CD4+ or CD8+ T cells sorted from blood, taken in a trial of the OX40 agonist ivuxolimab. This clonotype was sampled from an adult with an advanced solid tumor such as melanoma, head and neck, liver or kidney cancer. CDR3 amino acids: CASTDGGRSTDTQYF. In nucleotides, the CDR3 is TGTGCCAGCACTGACGGGGGGAGAAGCACAGATACGCAGTATTTT.